The source of this T cell receptor beta chain is a study of blood T cell repertoires in COVID-19. Turning to the study itself: Acute-phase and convalescent COVID-19 samples originated in the United States, Italy and Spain.

Germline V gives CDR1 LNHDA, CDR2 SQIVND (reference sequence). The CDR3 runs to 16 residues. V shed 3 bases and J 7 bases; nucleotides not matched to a gene: 9. Original handling: Estimation of nucleated cell counts was performed using reference gene primer amplification. Assay used: immunoSEQ multiplex PCR; TCRdb lists only in-frame clones, some missing. Clonal size and the V and J genes are those of that table, whereas D and trimming came from the DNA. The profile shows under 200,000 clones, about 90% of them singletons. The clonotype was recovered from a man in his 60s with active or convalescent COVID-19. This rearrangement joins TRBV19 to TRBJ2-2; 9 bases agree with TRBD2. The specimen was peripheral blood. The CDR3 bases are TGTGCCAGTAGTATGGTCGGCGGGGGGGCCGGCGGGGAGCTGTTTTTT. Translated: CASSMVGGGAGGELFF.